The 29 T cell receptor beta chains below were found in one sample sequenced in a study of blood T cells in healthy people across ages. Then a second PCR, running about 6 to 12 cycles, was carried out with a sample-barcoded 5' primer and a J-beta primer mix. TCRdb itself ran the 5' RACE reads through MiXCR, one entry per CDR3 protein. The table records hundreds of thousands of distinct CDR3 sequences, around 49% of them present only once. The specimen was blood. The receptors here all came from a man aged 25-45 years in good health.

J is TRBJ2-7 and V is TRBV30, with 8 bases identical to TRBD1. There are 14 residues in the CDR3. The trim removed 3 bases at V and 2 bases at J, leaving 6 bases unmatched. Germline V CDR1 and CDR2: GTSNPN, SVGIG (reference sequence). Here the CDR3 reads CAWSPRQGPYEQYF. The CDR3 bases are TGTGCCTGGAGCCCTCGACAGGGGCCCTACGAGCAGTACTTC.

This chain connects TRBV7-9 to TRBJ2-1; D may be TRBD1 (5 bases). V was shortened by 1 base and J by 5 bases, with 15 bases between the two germline ends. The germline CDR1 and CDR2 sequences are SEHNR and FQNEAQ (reference sequence). The CDR3 contains 16 residues. The CDR3 region has the DNA TGTGCCAGCAGCTTAGACCCGCAGGGATCAAACAATGAGCAGTTCTTC. Residues: CASSLDPQGSNNEQFF.

This chain joins TRBV6-1 and TRBJ2-7; 8 nucleotides line up with TRBD2. V trimming: 10 bases; J trimming: 3 bases; junction bases outside the gene matches: 14. Looked up from germline, CDR1 is MNHNS and CDR2 is SASEGT. The CDR3 extends over 15 amino acids. CDR3 protein: CATRTGTRGVYEQYF. For the CDR3, the DNA is TGTGCCACCCGAACCGGGACTAGAGGGGTCTACGAGCAGTACTTC.

This clonotype was counted between two and nine times. The chain recombines TRBV29-1 with TRBJ1-4; D gene uncertain. V was cut by 3 bases and J by 10 bases, with 18 bases left in between. Germline V gives CDR1 SQVTM, CDR2 ANQGSEA. CDR3 length: 14 amino acids. DNA for the CDR3: TGCAGCGTTGACGACGCCTCCGGGAACCGAAAACTGTTTTTT. It is translated as CSVDDASGNRKLFF. Supplemented by reference TRBV29-1 and TRBJ1-4, the full variable domain reads SAVISQKPSRDICQRGTSLTIQCQVDSQVTMMFWYRQQPGQSLTLIATANQGSEATYESGFVIDKFPISRPNLTFSTLTVSNMSPEDSSIYLCSVDDASGNRKLFFGSGTQLSVL.

The chain carries TRBV4-1 and TRBJ1-1; D unresolved. Germline lookup yields CDR1 MGHRA and CDR2 YSYEKL. The CDR3 loop spans 12 amino acids. Trimming shortened V by 1 base and J by 12 bases, and 12 bases separated the two germline ends. The CDR3 loop reads CASSQVGEWPFF. Here the CDR3 DNA reads TGCGCCAGCAGCCAAGTCGGGGAGTGGCCTTTCTTT.

This chain uses TRBV5-1 with TRBJ1-4, with 10 positions matching TRBD1. The germline V gene has CDR1 SGHRS and CDR2 YFSETQ. The CDR3 is 15 amino acids. Trimming removed 0 bases from V and 6 bases from J; junction bases left unmatched: 2. CDR3 sequence: CASSLAGTGDEKLFF. DNA for the CDR3: TGCGCCAGCAGCTTGGCCGGGACAGGGGATGAAAAACTGTTTTTT.

The chain recombines TRBV28 with TRBJ2-1, with 8 bases identical to TRBD2. J was trimmed by 7 bases and V by 5 bases; bases with no gene match: 7. CDR1 and CDR2 from the germline V gene are MDHEN and SYDVKM. The length of the CDR3 is 14 residues. The CDR3 coding sequence is TGTGCCAGCAGTCAGCCGGGACTAGAAAATGAGCAGTTCTTC. Amino acids: CASSQPGLENEQFF.

The chain uses TRBV4-2 and TRBJ2-5; D may be TRBD1 or TRBD2 (5 bases each). V dropped 6 bases and J dropped 2 bases, with 13 bases sitting between them. This CDR3 is 14 amino acids long. Germline V lookup: CDR1 LGHNA, CDR2 YNFKEQ. CDR3 sequence reads: CASRGLGEQETQYF. In nucleotides, the CDR3 is TGTGCCAGCAGGGGGCTCGGGGAACAAGAGACCCAGTACTTC.

This clonotype has only a few counts. The gene calls are TRBV29-1 and TRBJ2-1, with D unclear. This CDR3 has 13 amino acids. V lost 1 base and J 9 bases, leaving 13 bases between the germline ends. Germline CDR1 SQVTM, CDR2 ANQGSEA. CDR3 sequence reads: CSVEVQEEREQFF. CDR3 DNA sequence: TGCAGCGTTGAAGTTCAGGAAGAACGTGAGCAGTTCTTC.

V usage is TRBV4-1 and J usage is TRBJ2-7; 8 bases fit TRBD1. CDR1 MGHRA and CDR2 YSYEKL come from the germline V gene. CDR3 length equals 16 residues. J gave up 6 bases and V 1 base, and 11 bases lay outside the gene matches. The CDR3 is CASSQADRGITSEQYF. As DNA, the CDR3 is TGCGCCAGCAGCCAAGCCGACAGGGGAATTACCTCCGAGCAGTACTTC.

This chain uses TRBV5-1 with TRBJ2-5, with 8 positions matching TRBD1. The J call is uncertain, as TRBJ2-7 better fits the DNA end. The CDR3 is 13 amino acids. Germline V CDR1 and CDR2: SGHRS, YFSETQ. CDR3: CASAMDRAPEQYF. The DNA for the CDR3 is TGCGCCAGCGCGATGGACAGGGCCCCCGAGCAGTACTTC.

The rearrangement uses TRBV10-3 and TRBJ2-4; the D gene could be TRBD1 or TRBD2 (5 bases each). Germline lookup yields CDR1 ENHRY and CDR2 SYGVKD. The ends were cut back, 1 base at V and 13 bases at J, with 11 bases in the middle. The CDR3 sequence is 12 residues long. The CDR3 DNA follows: TGTGCCATCAGTGAGTGGTTGGGGGAGCAGTACTTC. It yields the protein CAISEWLGEQYF.

CDR3 sequence reads: CASRLGRENTEAFF. The DNA for the CDR3 is TGTGCCAGCAGGCTGGGACGGGAGAACACTGAAGCTTTCTTT. The chain has TRBV6-6 and TRBJ1-1; D possibly corresponds to TRBD1 (5 bases). Trimming left V 6 bases short and J 1 base short, with 12 bases between. Looked up from germline, CDR1 is MNHNY and CDR2 is SVGAGI (reference sequence). The CDR3 loop spans 14 amino acids.

The CDR3 spells CASSQDFRHNEQFF. The CDR3 DNA reads TGTGCCAGCAGCCAAGATTTTCGGCACAATGAGCAGTTCTTC. The chain is built from TRBV4-2 and TRBJ2-1, with D hard to call. The CDR3 extends over 14 amino acids. Per the germline V gene, CDR1 is LGHNA and CDR2 is YNFKEQ. V was clipped by 0 bases and J by 5 bases, with 8 bases between them.

This clonotype was observed a few times. The rearrangement links TRBV4-3 to TRBJ2-4; a possible D gene is TRBD1 (6 bases). The J call may be faulty, since TRBJ2-7 better matches the DNA end. This CDR3 region has 15 residues. The V gene's germline CDR1 is LGHNA and CDR2 YSLEER. This CDR3 is CASSHSGTRAYEQYF. CDR3 bases: TGCGCCAGCAGCCATTCCGGGACAAGGGCCTACGAGCAGTACTTC.

This chain connects TRBV29-1 to TRBJ2-3; 10 bases match TRBD1. This CDR3 has 14 amino acids. J gave up 0 bases and V 8 bases, and 5 bases lay outside the gene matches. The germline V gene encodes CDR1 SQVTM and CDR2 ANQGSEA. CDR3 sequence (DNA): TGCAGCAGGATGACAGGGGGCAGCACAGATACGCAGTATTTT. Amino acid sequence: CSRMTGGSTDTQYF.

The chain couples TRBV29-1 to TRBJ2-3; no firm D call. V was cut by 5 bases and J by 0 bases, with 12 bases left in between. Germline V lookup: CDR1 SQVTM, CDR2 ANQGSEA. CDR3 length equals 14 residues. The CDR3, as DNA: TGCAGCGTTTCCGAGCACATGAGCACAGATACGCAGTATTTT. It yields the protein CSVSEHMSTDTQYF.

This clonotype was recorded a few times. CDR3 residues: CASSPTGTSGAYGELFF. CDR3 in DNA: TGTGCCAGCAGTCCCACCGGGACTAGCGGGGCCTACGGGGAGCTGTTTTTT. J is TRBJ2-2 and V is TRBV7-9; 13 positions match TRBD2. The CDR3 has 17 residues. Looked up from germline, CDR1 is SEHNR and CDR2 is FQNEAQ (reference sequence). The V segment lost 6 bases and the J segment 7 bases; nucleotides outside the gene matches: 11.

The chain uses TRBV7-8 and TRBJ2-7; 9 positions agree with TRBD1. Trimming took 7 bases from V and 0 from J; bases not matched to a gene: 16. CDR1 SGHVS and CDR2 FQNEAQ come from the germline V gene. The CDR3 is 18 residues long. CDR3 region: CASNSITGDRAYSYEQYF. CDR3 DNA: TGTGCCAGCAACTCTATAACCGGGGACAGGGCATACTCCTACGAGCAGTACTTC.

The chain joins TRBV7-3 to TRBJ2-1; either TRBD1 or TRBD2 may supply D (5 bases each). The ends were cut back, 5 bases at V and 7 bases at J, with 12 bases in the middle. Germline CDR1 reads SGHTA; CDR2 reads FQGTGA. This CDR3 is built from 13 residues. The CDR3 nucleotides read TGTGCCAGCAGCGACCCGGGACGTAATGAGCAGTTCTTC. It is translated as CASSDPGRNEQFF.

This clonotype was seen a few times. The chain combines TRBV6-5 with TRBJ1-1; D call uncertain. Trimming stripped 4 bases from V and 7 bases from J, with 7 bases between. Per the germline V gene, CDR1 is MNHEY and CDR2 is SVGAGI. The CDR3 is made up of 11 amino acids. CDR3 coding DNA: TGTGCCAGCAGTTCCAGCAGTGAAGCTTTCTTT. Its protein is CASSSSSEAFF.

This clonotype was seen more than once but under ten times. CDR3 region: CASSQEPGQGWEQYF. CDR3 nucleotide sequence: TGCGCCAGCAGCCAAGAGCCAGGACAGGGGTGGGAGCAGTACTTC. The gene calls are TRBV4-1 and TRBJ2-4, with 9 bases that match TRBD1. CDR1 is MGHRA, CDR2 YSYEKL, per germline. J lost 13 bases, V lost 0 bases, and 10 bases had no gene match. The CDR3 is 15 residues long.

This sequence joins TRBV7-2 and TRBJ2-4; D ambiguous. The assigned J gene may be wrong: the sequence end matches TRBJ2-7 better. Germline values: CDR1 SGHTA, CDR2 FQGNSA. There are 15 residues in the CDR3. In nucleotides, the CDR3 is TGTGCCAGCAGCTTAAACCGCGGCAGTAGGGACGAGCAGTACTTC. This sequence encodes CASSLNRGSRDEQYF.

This chain uses TRBV6-1 with TRBJ2-1, with a tentative D call TRBD2 (6 bases). Trimming took 4 bases from V and 0 from J, leaving 16 bases between them. CDR3 length: 17 amino acids. Germline values: CDR1 MNHNS, CDR2 SASEGT. The CDR3 region is CASSGPLAGSSYNEQFF. CDR3 bases: TGTGCCAGCAGTGGCCCCCTTGCGGGGAGCTCCTACAATGAGCAGTTCTTC.

Note on this clonotype: One end of the junction varies from germline; a read error may be responsible. This chain links TRBV7-3 with TRBJ1-1; the D is unclear. Germline V lookup: CDR1 SGHTA, CDR2 FQGTGA. CDR3 length equals 14 residues. The CDR3 sequence: CASILTGVATEAFF. DNA of the CDR3: TGTGCCAGCATCTTAACTGGGGTAGCGACTGAAGCTTTCTTT.

This clonotype has at least ten counts. The chain combines TRBV10-3 with TRBJ2-1; D is possibly TRBD1 or TRBD2 (5 bases each). The germline V gene has CDR1 ENHRY and CDR2 SYGVKD. Trimming shortened V by 6 bases and J by 3 bases, and 18 bases separated the two germline ends. The CDR3 consists of 16 residues. CDR3 loop: CAISPRRDGVYNEQFF. The CDR3 DNA follows: TGTGCCATCAGCCCCCGCCGGGACGGGGTCTACAATGAGCAGTTCTTC.

The chain recombines TRBV7-9 with TRBJ1-1; 11 nucleotides agree with TRBD1. The CDR3 runs to 16 residues. J gave up 1 base and V 5 bases, and 6 bases lay outside the gene matches. CDR1 and CDR2 (germline): SEHNR, FQNEAQ (reference sequence). The CDR3 is CASSHRTGGSNTEAFF. In nucleotides, the CDR3 is TGTGCCAGCAGCCACCGGACAGGGGGCTCGAACACTGAAGCTTTCTTT.

This clonotype was counted between two and nine times. The CDR3 nucleotides read TGCAGCGTTGACGCCGCGGCCAACTATGGCTACACCTTC. It encodes CSVDAAANYGYTF. This chain connects TRBV29-1 to TRBJ1-2; D ambiguous. V was cut by 3 bases and J by 2 bases, with 10 bases left in between. Germline loops: CDR1 SQVTM, CDR2 ANQGSEA. This CDR3 comprises 13 residues.

This clonotype was detected ten times or more. The rearrangement joins TRBV28 to TRBJ1-5; D unclear. V was clipped by 4 bases and J by 0 bases, with 7 bases between them. This CDR3 comprises 14 residues. Germline loops: CDR1 MDHEN, CDR2 SYDVKM. CDR3 loop: CASSWVNSNQPQHF. Here the CDR3 DNA reads TGTGCCAGCAGTTGGGTTAATAGCAATCAGCCCCAGCATTTT. The variable domain in full, with the rest retrieved from reference TRBV28 and TRBJ1-5, is DVKVTQSSRYLVKRTGEKVFLECVQDMDHENMFWYRQDPGLGLRLIYFSYDVKMKEKGDIPEGYSVSREKKERFSLILESASTNQTSMYLCASSWVNSNQPQHFGDGTRLSIL.